The rows below give T cell receptor beta chains drawn from one sample of a study of cytomegalovirus exposure and HLA in healthy donors. The assay was immunoSEQ multiplex PCR, and TCRdb's table has in-frame clones only and misses some. This table holds more than 55,000 clones, more than 90% found once. Input material: PBMCs. The receptor source for this set is a young man in good health and CMV-seronegative. CDR3s include the opening cysteine and the closing phenylalanine or tryptophan.

v_gene	j_gene	CDR3aa
TRBV6-1	TRBJ1-4	CASSRNSNEKLFF
TRBV13	TRBJ2-1	CASSLKFGSAYEQFF
TRBV27	TRBJ2-7	CASSSVAGPYEQYF
TRBV7-7	TRBJ2-5	CASSLRGTPGETQYF
TRBV7-9	TRBJ2-7	CASSPGQGGLDEQYF
TRBV27	TRBJ2-7	CATQSTGWAYEQYF
TRBV25-1	TRBJ2-1	CASSERVSRNEQFF
TRBV30	TRBJ2-3	CAWSVGDSHTDTQYF
TRBV9	TRBJ2-3	CASSVIGRAEDTQYF
TRBV2	TRBJ2-7	CASRASGQGSYEQYF
TRBV6-1	TRBJ2-5	CASSEGVTKQETQYF
TRBV18	TRBJ2-7	CASSPGRPYEQYF
TRBV6-5	TRBJ1-4	CASSYSRDRVDEKLFF
TRBV4-2	TRBJ2-7	CASSQDPGGGGIPTKQYF
TRBV21-1	TRBJ2-1	CASSKPDNYNEQFF